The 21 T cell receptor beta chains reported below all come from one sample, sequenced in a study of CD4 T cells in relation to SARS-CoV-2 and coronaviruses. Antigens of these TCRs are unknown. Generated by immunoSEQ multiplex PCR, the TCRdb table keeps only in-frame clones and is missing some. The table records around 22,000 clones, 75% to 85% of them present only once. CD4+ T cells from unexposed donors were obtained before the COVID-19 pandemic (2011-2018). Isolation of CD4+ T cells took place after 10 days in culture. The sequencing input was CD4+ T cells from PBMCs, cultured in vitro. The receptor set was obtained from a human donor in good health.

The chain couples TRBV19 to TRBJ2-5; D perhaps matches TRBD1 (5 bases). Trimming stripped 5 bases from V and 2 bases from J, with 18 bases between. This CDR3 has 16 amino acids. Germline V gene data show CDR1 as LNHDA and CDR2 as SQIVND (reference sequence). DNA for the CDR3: TGTGCCAGTAGTCCGATCCGTTTTGGGGCACAAGAGACCCAGTACTTC. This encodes CASSPIRFGAQETQYF.

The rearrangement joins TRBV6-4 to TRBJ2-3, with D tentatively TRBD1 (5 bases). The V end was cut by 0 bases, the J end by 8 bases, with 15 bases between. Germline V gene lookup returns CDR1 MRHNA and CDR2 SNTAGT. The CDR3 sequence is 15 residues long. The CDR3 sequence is CASSDSADTSATQYF. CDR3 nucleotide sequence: TGTGCCAGCAGTGACTCTGCGGACACCTCAGCTACGCAGTATTTT.

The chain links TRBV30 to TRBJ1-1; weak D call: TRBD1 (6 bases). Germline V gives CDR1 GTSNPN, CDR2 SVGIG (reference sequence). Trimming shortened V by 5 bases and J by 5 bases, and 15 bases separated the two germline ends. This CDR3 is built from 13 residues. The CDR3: CAWVQGRRTEAFF. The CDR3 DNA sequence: TGTGCCTGGGTACAGGGTCGGAGGACTGAAGCTTTCTTT.

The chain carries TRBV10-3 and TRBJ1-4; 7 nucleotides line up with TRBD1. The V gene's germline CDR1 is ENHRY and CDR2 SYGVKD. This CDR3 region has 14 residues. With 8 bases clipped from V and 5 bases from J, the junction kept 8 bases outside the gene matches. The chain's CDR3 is CAIGRTGSNEKLFF. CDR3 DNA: TGTGCCATCGGAAGGACAGGCTCCAATGAAAAACTGTTTTTT.

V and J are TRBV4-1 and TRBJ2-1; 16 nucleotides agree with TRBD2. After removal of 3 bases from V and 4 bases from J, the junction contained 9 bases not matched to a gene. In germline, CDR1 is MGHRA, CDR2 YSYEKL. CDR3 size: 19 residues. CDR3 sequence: CASSHPGLAGGPGYNEQFF. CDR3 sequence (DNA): TGCGCCAGCAGCCATCCGGGACTAGCGGGAGGGCCTGGGTACAATGAGCAGTTCTTC.

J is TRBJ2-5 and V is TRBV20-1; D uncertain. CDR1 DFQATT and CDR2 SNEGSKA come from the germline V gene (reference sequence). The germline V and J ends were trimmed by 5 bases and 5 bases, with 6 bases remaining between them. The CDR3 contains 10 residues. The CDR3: CSAAGETQYF. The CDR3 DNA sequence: TGCAGTGCTGCTGGGGAGACCCAGTACTTC.

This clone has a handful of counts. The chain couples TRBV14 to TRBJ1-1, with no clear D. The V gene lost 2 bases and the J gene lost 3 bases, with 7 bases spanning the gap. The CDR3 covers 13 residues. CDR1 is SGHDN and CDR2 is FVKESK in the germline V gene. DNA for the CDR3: TGTGCCAGCAGCCAAAATCTGGACACTGAAGCTTTCTTT. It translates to CASSQNLDTEAFF.

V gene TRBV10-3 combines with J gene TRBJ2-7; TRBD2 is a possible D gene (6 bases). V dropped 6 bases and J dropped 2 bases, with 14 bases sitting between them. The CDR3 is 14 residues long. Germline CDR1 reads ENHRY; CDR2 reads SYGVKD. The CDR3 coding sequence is TGTGCCATCAGGGAGGGGACGAGTGCCTACGAGCAGTACTTC. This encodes CAIREGTSAYEQYF.

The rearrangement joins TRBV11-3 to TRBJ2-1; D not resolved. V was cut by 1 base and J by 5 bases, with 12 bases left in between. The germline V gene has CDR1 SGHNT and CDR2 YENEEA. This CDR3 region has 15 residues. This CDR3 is CASSLGSTKNNEQFF. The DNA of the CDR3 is TGTGCCAGCAGCTTAGGATCGACAAAAAACAATGAGCAGTTCTTC.

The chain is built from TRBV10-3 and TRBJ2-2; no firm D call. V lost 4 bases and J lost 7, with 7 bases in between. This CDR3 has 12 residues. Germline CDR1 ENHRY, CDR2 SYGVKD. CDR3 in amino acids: CAISGTGGELFF. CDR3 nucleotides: TGTGCCATCAGTGGGACGGGCGGGGAGCTGTTTTTT.

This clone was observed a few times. The CDR3 loop is CASSQYGYAFF. DNA for the CDR3: TGTGCCAGCAGCCAATACGGTTATGCTTTCTTT. The V call is TRBV3-1 (or the pseudogene TRBV3-2), the J call TRBJ1-1; D is uncertain. Germline CDR1 reads LGHDT; CDR2 reads YNNKEL (reference sequence). The CDR3 loop spans 11 amino acids. Trimming pared 2 bases from V and 11 bases from J, leaving 9 bases between.

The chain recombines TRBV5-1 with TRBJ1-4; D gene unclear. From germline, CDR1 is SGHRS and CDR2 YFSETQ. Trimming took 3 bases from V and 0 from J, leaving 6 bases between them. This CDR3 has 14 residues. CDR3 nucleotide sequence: TGCGCCAGCAGCTCTAGCTCAACTAATGAAAAACTGTTTTTT. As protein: CASSSSSTNEKLFF.

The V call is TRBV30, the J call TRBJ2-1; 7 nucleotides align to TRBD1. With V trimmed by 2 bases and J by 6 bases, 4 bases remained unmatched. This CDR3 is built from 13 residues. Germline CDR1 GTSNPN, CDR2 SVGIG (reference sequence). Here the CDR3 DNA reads TGTGCCTGGAGTCTCCCAGGGGGCAATGAGCAGTTCTTC. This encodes CAWSLPGGNEQFF. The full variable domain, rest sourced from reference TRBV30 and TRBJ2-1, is SQTIHQWPATLVQPVGSPLSLECTVEGTSNPNLYWYRQAAGRGLQLLFYSVGIGQISSEVPQNLSASRPQDRQFILSSKKLLLSDSGFYLCAWSLPGGNEQFFGPGTRLTVL.

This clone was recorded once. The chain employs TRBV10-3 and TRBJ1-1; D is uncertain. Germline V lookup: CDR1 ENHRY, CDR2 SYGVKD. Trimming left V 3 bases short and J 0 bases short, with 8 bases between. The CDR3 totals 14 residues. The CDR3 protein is CAISEGRMNTEAFF. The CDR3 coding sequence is TGTGCCATCAGTGAAGGGAGAATGAACACTGAAGCTTTCTTT.

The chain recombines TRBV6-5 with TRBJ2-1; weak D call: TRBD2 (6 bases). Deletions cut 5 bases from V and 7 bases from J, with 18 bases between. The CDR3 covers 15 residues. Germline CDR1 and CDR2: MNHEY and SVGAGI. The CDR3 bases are TGTGCCAGCAGTACGACCGGGACTCTGGGTAATGAGCAGTTCTTC. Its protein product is CASSTTGTLGNEQFF.

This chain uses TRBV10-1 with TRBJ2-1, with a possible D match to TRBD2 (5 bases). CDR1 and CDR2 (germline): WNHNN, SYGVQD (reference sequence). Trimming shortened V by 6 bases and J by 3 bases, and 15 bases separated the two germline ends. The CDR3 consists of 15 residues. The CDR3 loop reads CASSPSGDGYNEQFF. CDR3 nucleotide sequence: TGCGCCAGCAGCCCGAGCGGAGATGGCTACAATGAGCAGTTCTTC.

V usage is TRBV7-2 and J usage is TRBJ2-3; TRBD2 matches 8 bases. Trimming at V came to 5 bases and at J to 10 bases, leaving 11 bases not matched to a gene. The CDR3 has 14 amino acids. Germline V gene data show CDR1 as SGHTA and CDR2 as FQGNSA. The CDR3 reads CASSPESGRSAQYF. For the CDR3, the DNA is TGTGCCAGCAGCCCCGAAAGCGGGAGAAGTGCGCAGTATTTT.

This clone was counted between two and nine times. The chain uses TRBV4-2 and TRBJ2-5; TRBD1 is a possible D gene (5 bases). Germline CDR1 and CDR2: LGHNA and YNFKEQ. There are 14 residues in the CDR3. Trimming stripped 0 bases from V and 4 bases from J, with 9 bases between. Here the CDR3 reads CASSQDRGRETQYF. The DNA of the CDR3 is TGTGCCAGCAGCCAAGATAGGGGTCGAGAGACCCAGTACTTC.

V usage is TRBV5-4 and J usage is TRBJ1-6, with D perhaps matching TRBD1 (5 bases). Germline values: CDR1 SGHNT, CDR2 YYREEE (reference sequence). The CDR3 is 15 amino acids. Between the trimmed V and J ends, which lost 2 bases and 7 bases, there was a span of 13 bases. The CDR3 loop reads CASSLRTSANSPLHF. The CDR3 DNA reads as TGTGCCAGCAGCTTAAGGACATCGGCGAATTCACCCCTCCACTTT.

The CDR3 sequence: CASSGNRAGDTQYF. CDR3 nucleotide sequence: TGTGCCAGCTCAGGAAACAGGGCGGGAGATACGCAGTATTTT. The chain carries TRBV18 and TRBJ2-3; a possible D gene is TRBD1 (6 bases). The germline gives CDR1 KGHSH, CDR2 LQKENI. Between the trimmed V and J ends, which lost 5 bases and 5 bases, there was a span of 14 bases. The CDR3 is made up of 14 amino acids.

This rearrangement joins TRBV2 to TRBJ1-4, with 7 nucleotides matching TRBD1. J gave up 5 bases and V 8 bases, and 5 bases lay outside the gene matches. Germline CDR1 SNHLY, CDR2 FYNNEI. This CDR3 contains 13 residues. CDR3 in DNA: TGTGCCAGCGGGGGACAGCTAAATGAAAAACTGTTTTTT. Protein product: CASGGQLNEKLFF.